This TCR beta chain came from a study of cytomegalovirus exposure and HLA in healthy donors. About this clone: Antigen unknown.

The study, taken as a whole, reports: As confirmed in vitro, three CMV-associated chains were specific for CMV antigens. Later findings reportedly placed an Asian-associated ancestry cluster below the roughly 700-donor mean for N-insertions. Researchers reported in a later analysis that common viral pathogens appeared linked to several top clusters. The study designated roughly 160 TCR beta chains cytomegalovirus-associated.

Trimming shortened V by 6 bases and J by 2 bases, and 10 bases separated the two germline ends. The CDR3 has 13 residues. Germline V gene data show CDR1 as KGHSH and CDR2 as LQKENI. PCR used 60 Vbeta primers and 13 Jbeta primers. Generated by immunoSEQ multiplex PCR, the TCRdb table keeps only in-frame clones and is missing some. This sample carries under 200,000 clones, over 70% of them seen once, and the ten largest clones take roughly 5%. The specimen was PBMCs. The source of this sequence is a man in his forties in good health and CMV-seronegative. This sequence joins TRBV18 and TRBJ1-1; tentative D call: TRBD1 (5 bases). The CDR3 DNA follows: TGTGCCAGCTCCCTCGACAGAAACACTGAAGCTTTCTTT. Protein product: CASSLDRNTEAFF.